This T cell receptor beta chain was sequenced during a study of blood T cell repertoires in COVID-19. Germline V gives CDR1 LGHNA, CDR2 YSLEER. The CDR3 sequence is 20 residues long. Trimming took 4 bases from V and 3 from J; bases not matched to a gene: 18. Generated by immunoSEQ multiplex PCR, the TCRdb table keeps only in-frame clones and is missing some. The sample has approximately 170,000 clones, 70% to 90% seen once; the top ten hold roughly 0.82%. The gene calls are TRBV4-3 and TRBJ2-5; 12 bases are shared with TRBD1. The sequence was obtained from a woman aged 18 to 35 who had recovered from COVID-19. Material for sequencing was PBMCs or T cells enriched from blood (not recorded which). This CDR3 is CASSRLPRRDRGHGKETQYF. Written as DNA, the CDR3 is TGCGCCAGCAGCCGACTACCTAGAAGGGACAGGGGGCATGGAAAAGAGACCCAGTACTTC.